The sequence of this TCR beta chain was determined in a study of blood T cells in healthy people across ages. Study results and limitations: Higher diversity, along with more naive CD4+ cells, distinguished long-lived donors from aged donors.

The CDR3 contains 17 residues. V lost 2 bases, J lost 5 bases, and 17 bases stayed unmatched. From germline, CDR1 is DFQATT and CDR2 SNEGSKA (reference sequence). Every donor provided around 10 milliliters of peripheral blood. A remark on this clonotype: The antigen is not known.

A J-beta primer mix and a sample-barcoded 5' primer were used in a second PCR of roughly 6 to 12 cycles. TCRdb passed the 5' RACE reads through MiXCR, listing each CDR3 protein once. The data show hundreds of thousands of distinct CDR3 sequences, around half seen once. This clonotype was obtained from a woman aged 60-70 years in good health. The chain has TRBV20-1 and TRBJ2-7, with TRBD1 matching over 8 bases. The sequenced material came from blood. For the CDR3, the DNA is TGCAGTGCTAGACCAGACAGGGGTTGGAAGGCCATCAACGAGCAGTACTTC. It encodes CSARPDRGWKAINEQYF.